The 10 T cell receptor beta chains below all came from one sample that was sequenced in a study of T cells in Graves' hyperthyroidism and ophthalmopathy. RNA transcripts were the template for amplifying TCR beta CDR3 regions. Carried out on the TCR CDR3, a first-round RT-PCR used the HTBI primer set. TCRdb reprocessed the multiplex PCR reads via MiXCR and lists one record per CDR3 protein. The data show approximately 400,000 distinct CDR3 sequences, approximately 13% seen once. Sequencing was carried out using blood. The receptors shown here come from a man aged 25 to 45 with Graves' hyperthyroidism that later progressed to Graves' ophthalmopathy.

This clonotype appeared many times. The CDR3 DNA reads as TGCGCCAGCAGCCAAGTTTTCCAGAGAGGGAAAGAGACCCAGTACTTC. Its protein is CASSQVFQRGKETQYF. The rearrangement links TRBV4-1 to TRBJ2-5; tentatively, D is TRBD2 (5 bases). CDR1 MGHRA and CDR2 YSYEKL come from the germline V gene. Between the trimmed V and J ends, which lost 1 base and 3 bases, there was a span of 15 bases. The CDR3 has 16 amino acids.

V is TRBV9 and J is TRBJ2-3; possibly TRBD1 or TRBD2 for D (5 bases each). CDR1 and CDR2 from the germline V gene are SGDLS and YYNGEE. This CDR3 has 14 residues. The V end lost 3 bases, the J end lost 2 bases, and 10 bases lay between the germline ends. The CDR3 region is CASSAWDATDTQYF. The CDR3 region has the DNA TGTGCCAGCAGCGCCTGGGACGCCACAGATACGCAGTATTTT.

Many counts were recorded for this clonotype. The chain is built from TRBV6-2 or TRBV6-3 and TRBJ1-5; D gene uncertain. The CDR3 extends over 14 amino acids. The germline V gene encodes CDR1 MNHEY and CDR2 SVGEGT. V was cut by 2 bases and J by 0 bases, with 5 bases left in between. DNA for the CDR3: TGTGCCAGCAGTTACGGTGCTAGCAATCAGCCCCAGCATTTT. Translated: CASSYGASNQPQHF.

This clonotype came up many times. The V gene is TRBV18, the J gene TRBJ2-1; D is perhaps TRBD2 (6 bases). With 8 bases removed from V and 2 bases from J, the gap between germline ends came to 10 bases. The length of the CDR3 is 13 residues. Germline lookup yields CDR1 KGHSH and CDR2 LQKENI. Here the CDR3 DNA reads TGTGCCAGCAGCCCGGGGGCCTACAATGAGCAGTTCTTC. This gives the protein CASSPGAYNEQFF.

This clonotype showed up many times. The chain recombines TRBV6-1 with TRBJ1-5, with TRBD1 matching over 9 bases. V was pared by 8 bases and J by 7 bases, with 12 bases of the junction left unmatched. CDR1 MNHNS and CDR2 SASEGT come from the germline V gene. The CDR3 sequence is 15 residues long. The CDR3 region has the DNA TGTGCCAGCCTACCCCGACAGGGGGACGGACAGCCCCAGCATTTT. Amino acid sequence: CASLPRQGDGQPQHF.

This clonotype was counted only a few times. The V gene is TRBV5-1, the J gene TRBJ2-7; possibly TRBD2 for D (6 bases). Germline V gene sequence: CDR1 SGHRS, CDR2 YFSETQ. The CDR3 is 12 residues long. Trimming pared 7 bases from V and 7 bases from J, leaving 15 bases between. The CDR3 DNA is TGCGCCAGCCGTGGAGGGACTCCGGAGCAGTACTTC. Translating gives CASRGGTPEQYF.

This clonotype has at least ten counts. The rearrangement joins TRBV28 to TRBJ2-4, with a possible D match to TRBD1 (6 bases). Trimming took 1 base from V and 5 from J, leaving 15 bases between them. In germline, CDR1 is MDHEN, CDR2 SYDVKM. This CDR3 comprises 16 residues. CDR3 sequence: CASSLLAEGDENIQYF. The CDR3 nucleotides are TGTGCCAGCAGTTTATTGGCAGAGGGGGACGAAAACATTCAGTACTTC.

The table lists this clonotype with many counts. The rearrangement uses TRBV6-1 and TRBJ2-2, with D unclear. Trimming cost V 4 bases and J 1 base, with 13 bases left between them. Germline values: CDR1 MNHNS, CDR2 SASEGT. CDR3 size: 16 residues. CDR3 sequence reads: CASSARPYLNTGELFF. The CDR3 DNA is TGTGCCAGCAGTGCGCGACCCTACCTGAACACCGGGGAGCTGTTTTTT.

At least ten counts were recorded for this clonotype. V usage is TRBV11-2 and J usage is TRBJ2-2, with D unclear. This CDR3 contains 17 residues. The germline CDR1 and CDR2 sequences are SGHAT and FQNNGV. V lost 3 bases to trimming and J lost 2 bases, with 16 bases between them. This CDR3 reads CASSFSRRRSNTGELFF. The CDR3 DNA sequence: TGTGCCAGCAGCTTTAGTCGCAGGCGTAGTAACACCGGGGAGCTGTTTTTT.

This chain links TRBV28 with TRBJ1-5; no clear D gene. The CDR3 spans 12 residues. Germline V gene sequence: CDR1 MDHEN, CDR2 SYDVKM. V lost 8 bases and J lost 1, with 6 bases in between. For the CDR3, the DNA is TGTGCCAGCGGATCCAGCAATCAGCCCCAGCATTTT. Translated, it gives CASGSSNQPQHF.